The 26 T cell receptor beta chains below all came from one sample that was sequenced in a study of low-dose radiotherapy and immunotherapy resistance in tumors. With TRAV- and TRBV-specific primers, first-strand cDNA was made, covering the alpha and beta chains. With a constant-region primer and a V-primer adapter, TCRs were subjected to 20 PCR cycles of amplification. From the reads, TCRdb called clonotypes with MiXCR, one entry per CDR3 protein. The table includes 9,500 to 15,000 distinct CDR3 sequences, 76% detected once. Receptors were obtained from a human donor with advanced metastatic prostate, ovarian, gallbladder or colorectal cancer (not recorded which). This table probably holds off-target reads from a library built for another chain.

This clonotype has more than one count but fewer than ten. CDR3 in amino acids: CASSQDASGRGEQFF. For the CDR3, the DNA is TGTGCCAGCAGCCAAGATGCTAGCGGGAGGGGTGAGCAGTTCTTC. The J gene is TRBJ2-1, the V gene TRBV3-1, with 12 bases aligning to TRBD2. The J segment lost 9 bases and the V segment lost 0 bases, leaving 3 bases of the junction unmatched. This CDR3 is built from 15 residues. The germline V gene has CDR1 LGHDT and CDR2 YNNKEL (reference sequence).

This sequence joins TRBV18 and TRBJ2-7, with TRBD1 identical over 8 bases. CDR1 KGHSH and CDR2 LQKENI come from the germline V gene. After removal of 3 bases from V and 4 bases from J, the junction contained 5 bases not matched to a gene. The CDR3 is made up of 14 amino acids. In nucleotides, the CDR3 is TGTGCCAGCTCACCGGGACAGGTCTTGTACGAGCAGTACTTC. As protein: CASSPGQVLYEQYF.

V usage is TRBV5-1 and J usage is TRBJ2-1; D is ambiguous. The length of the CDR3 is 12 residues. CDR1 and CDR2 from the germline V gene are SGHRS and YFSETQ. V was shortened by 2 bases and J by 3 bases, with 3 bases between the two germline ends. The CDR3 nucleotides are TGCGCCAGCAGCTTCCACTACAATGAGCAGTTCTTC. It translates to CASSFHYNEQFF.

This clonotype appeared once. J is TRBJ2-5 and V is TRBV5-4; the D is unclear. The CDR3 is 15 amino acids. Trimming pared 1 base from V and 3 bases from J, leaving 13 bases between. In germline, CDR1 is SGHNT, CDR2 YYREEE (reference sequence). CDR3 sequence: CASSLSPQAEETQYF. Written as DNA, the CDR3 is TGTGCCAGCAGCTTGTCGCCCCAGGCGGAAGAGACCCAGTACTTC. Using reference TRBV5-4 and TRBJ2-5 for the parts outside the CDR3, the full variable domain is ETGVTQSPTHLIKTRGQQVTLRCSSQSGHNTVSWYQQALGQGPQFIFQYYREEENGRGNFPPRFSGLQFPNYSSELNVNALELDDSALYLCASSLSPQAEETQYFGPGTRLLVL.

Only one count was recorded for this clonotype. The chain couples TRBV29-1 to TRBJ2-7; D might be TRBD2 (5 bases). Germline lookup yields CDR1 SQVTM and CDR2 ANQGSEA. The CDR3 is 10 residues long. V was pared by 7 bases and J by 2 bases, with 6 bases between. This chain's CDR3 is CSAGTYEQYF. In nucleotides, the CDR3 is TGCAGCGCGGGGACCTACGAGCAGTACTTC.

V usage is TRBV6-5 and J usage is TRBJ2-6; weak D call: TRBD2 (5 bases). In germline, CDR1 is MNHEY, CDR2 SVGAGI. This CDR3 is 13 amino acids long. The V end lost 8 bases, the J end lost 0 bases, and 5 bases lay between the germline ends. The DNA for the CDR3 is TGTGCCAGCCGGGGCTCTGGGGCCAACGTCCTGACTTTC. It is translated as CASRGSGANVLTF.

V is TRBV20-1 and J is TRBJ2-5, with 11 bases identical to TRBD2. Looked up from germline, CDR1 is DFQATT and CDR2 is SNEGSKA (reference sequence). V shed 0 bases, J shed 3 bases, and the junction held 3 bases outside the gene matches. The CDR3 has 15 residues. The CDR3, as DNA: TGCAGTGCTAGAGATACTAGCGGGAGAGAAGAGACCCAGTACTTC. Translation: CSARDTSGREETQYF.

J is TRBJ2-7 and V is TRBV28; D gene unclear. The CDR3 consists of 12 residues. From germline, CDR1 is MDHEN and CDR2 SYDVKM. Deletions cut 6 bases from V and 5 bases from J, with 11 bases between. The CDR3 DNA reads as TGTGCCAGCAGCACAAATCTCCACGAGCAGTACTTC. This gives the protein CASSTNLHEQYF.

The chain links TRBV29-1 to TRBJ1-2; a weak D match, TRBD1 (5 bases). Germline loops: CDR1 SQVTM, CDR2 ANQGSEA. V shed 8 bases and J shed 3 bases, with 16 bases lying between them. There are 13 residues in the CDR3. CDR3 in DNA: TGCAGCTTCGGGGGTCTGGGTGACTATGGCTACACCTTC. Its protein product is CSFGGLGDYGYTF.

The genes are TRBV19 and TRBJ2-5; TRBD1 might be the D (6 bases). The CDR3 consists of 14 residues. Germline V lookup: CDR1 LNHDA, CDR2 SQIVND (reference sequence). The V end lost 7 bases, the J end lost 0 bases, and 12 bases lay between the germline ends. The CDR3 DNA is TGTGCCAGTAAGGTGCAGGGGAACCAAGAGACCCAGTACTTC. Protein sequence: CASKVQGNQETQYF.

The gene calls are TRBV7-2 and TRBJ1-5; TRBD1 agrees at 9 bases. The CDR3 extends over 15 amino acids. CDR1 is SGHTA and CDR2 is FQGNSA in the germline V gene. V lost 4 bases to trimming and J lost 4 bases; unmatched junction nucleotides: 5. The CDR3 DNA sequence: TGTGCCAGCAGCTCCGTACAGGGGGCTAATCAGCCCCAGCATTTT. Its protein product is CASSSVQGANQPQHF.

CDR3 DNA sequence: TGTGCCAGCAGTTACCATGGGCGGGGGCACACTGAAGCTTTCTTT. This gives the protein CASSYHGRGHTEAFF. This sequence joins TRBV6-2 or TRBV6-3 and TRBJ1-1, with TRBD1 as a possible D gene (6 bases). Trimming removed 2 bases from V and 3 bases from J, with 13 bases in between. Per the germline V gene, CDR1 is MNHEY and CDR2 is SVGEGT. The CDR3 has 15 residues.

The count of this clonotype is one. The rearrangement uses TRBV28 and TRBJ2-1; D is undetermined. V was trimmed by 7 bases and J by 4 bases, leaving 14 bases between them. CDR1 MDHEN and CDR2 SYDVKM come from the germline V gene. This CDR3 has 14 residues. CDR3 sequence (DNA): TGTGCCAGCAATGCCCCTAGGGAATACAATGAGCAGTTCTTC. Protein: CASNAPREYNEQFF.

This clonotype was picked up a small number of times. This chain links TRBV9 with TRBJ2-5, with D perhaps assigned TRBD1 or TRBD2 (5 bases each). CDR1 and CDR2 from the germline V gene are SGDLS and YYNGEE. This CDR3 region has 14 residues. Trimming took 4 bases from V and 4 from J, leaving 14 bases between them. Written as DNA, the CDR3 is TGTGCCAGCAGCCCGGGGCAGGATGTAGAGACCCAGTACTTC. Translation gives CASSPGQDVETQYF.

DNA of the CDR3: TGTGCCAGCAGTTGGCGGGAGTGGTACCAAGAGACCCAGTACTTC. This encodes CASSWREWYQETQYF. The chain is built from TRBV28 and TRBJ2-5, with 7 positions matching TRBD2. V lost 4 bases and J lost 0; bases outside the gene matches: 5. Germline loops: CDR1 MDHEN, CDR2 SYDVKM. This CDR3 comprises 15 residues.

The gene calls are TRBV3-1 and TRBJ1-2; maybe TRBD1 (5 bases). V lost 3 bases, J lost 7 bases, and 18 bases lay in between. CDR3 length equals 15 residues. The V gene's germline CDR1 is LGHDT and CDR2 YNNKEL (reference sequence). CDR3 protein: CASSQPSTAGSGYTF. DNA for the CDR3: TGTGCCAGCAGCCAGCCTTCAACCGCAGGGAGTGGCTACACCTTC.

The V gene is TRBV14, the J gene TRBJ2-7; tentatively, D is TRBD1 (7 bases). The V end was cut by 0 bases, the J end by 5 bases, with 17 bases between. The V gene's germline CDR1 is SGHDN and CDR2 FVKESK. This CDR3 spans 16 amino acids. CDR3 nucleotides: TGTGCCAGCAGCCAAGAATCCGACAGGGACTCTCACGAGCAGTACTTC. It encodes CASSQESDRDSHEQYF. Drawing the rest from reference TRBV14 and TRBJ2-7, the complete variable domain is EAGVTQFPSHSVIEKGQTVTLRCDPISGHDNLYWYRRVMGKEIKFLLHFVKESKQDESGMPNNRFLAERTGGTYSTLKVQPAELEDSGVYFCASSQESDRDSHEQYFGPGTRLTVT.

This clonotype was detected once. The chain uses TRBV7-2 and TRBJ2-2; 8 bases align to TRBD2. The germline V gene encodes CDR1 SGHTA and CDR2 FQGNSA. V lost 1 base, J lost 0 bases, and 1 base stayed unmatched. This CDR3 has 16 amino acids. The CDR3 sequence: CASSLGLAPNTGELFF. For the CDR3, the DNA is TGTGCCAGCAGCTTAGGACTAGCGCCGAACACCGGGGAGCTGTTTTTT.

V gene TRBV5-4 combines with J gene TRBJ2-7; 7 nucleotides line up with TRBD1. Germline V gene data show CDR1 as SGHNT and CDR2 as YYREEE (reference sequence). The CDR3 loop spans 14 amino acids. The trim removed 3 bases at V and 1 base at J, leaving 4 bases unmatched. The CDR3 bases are TGTGCCAGCAGCTCCCGACAGGGATCCTACGAGCAGTACTTC. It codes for CASSSRQGSYEQYF.

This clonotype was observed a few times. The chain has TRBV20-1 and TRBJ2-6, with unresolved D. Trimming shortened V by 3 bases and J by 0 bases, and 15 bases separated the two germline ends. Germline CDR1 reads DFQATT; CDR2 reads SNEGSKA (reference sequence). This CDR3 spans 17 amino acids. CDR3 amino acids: CSARGYKLASGANVLTF. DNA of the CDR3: TGCAGTGCTAGGGGATACAAACTCGCCTCTGGGGCCAACGTCCTGACTTTC.

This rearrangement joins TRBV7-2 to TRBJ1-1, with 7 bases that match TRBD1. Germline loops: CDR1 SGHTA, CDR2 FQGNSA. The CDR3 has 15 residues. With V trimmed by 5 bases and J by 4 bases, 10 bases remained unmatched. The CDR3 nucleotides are TGTGCCAGCAGCGGCTCGACAGGGCTGGGCACTGAAGCTTTCTTT. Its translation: CASSGSTGLGTEAFF.

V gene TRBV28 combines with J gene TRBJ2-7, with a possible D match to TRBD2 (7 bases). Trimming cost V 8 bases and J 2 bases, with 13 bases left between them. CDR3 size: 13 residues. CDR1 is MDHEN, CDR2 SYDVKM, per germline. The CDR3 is CASQWGGAYEQYF. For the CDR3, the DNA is TGTGCCAGCCAATGGGGGGGCGCCTACGAGCAGTACTTC.

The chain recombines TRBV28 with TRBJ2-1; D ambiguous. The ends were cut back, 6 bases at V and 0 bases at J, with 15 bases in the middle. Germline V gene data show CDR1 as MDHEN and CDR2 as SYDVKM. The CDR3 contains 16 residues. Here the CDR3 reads CASRGRTASSYNEQFF. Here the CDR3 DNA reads TGTGCCAGCAGGGGTCGGACGGCGAGCTCCTACAATGAGCAGTTCTTC.

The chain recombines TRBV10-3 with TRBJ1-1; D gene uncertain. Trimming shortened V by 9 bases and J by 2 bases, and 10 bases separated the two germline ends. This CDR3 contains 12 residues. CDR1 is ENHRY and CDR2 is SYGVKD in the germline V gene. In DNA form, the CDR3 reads TGTGCCATTAGGACTGAAAACACTGAAGCTTTCTTT. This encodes CAIRTENTEAFF.

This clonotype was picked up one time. This CDR3 reads CSVVPRNTGELFF. In DNA, the CDR3 is TGCAGCGTTGTTCCAAGGAACACCGGGGAGCTGTTTTTT. This chain connects TRBV29-1 to TRBJ2-2; D is undetermined. The length of the CDR3 is 13 residues. Germline CDR1 and CDR2: SQVTM and ANQGSEA. Trimming removed 4 bases from V and 1 base from J, with 7 bases in between.

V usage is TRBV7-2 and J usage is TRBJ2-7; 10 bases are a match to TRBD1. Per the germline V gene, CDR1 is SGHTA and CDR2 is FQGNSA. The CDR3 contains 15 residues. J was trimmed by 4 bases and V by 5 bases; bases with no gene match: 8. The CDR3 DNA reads TGTGCCAGCAGCGGCCCGGGACAGGGGTTTTACGAGCAGTACTTC. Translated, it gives CASSGPGQGFYEQYF.